The sequence of this T cell receptor (beta chain) was determined in a study of cytomegalovirus exposure and HLA in healthy donors. Study-level points and caveats: For most TCR beta V segments, an earlier analysis put the productive rate at about 87% or about 30% of the time. Later work associated 17,000 or so TCR beta sequences with HLA alleles at 0.05 false discovery rate.

This clone was picked up a small number of times. Its matching antigen is unknown. PCR amplification relied on 60 Vbeta primers (plus 13 Jbeta primers). Measured with immunoSEQ multiplex PCR; TCRdb has only the in-frame clones, and not every one. The sample holds some 140,000 clones; 80% are singletons and the top ten take about 5.6%. What was sequenced was PBMCs. The origin of this receptor is a woman between 35 and 50 years old in good health and CMV-seropositive.

The CDR3 sequence is CAISESGNDQPQHF. Here the CDR3 DNA reads TGTGCCATCAGTGAGTCCGGGAACGATCAGCCCCAGCATTTT. This rearrangement joins TRBV10-3 to TRBJ1-5; D not certain. This CDR3 contains 14 residues. Trimming left V 0 bases short and J 5 bases short, with 8 bases between. Germline V lookup: CDR1 ENHRY, CDR2 SYGVKD.